The T cell receptor beta chain described here comes from a study of spatial heterogeneity in lung cancer. Study details: Beta-chain sequences consistently outnumbered alpha-chain sequences in detection. Study-level results: Ubiquitous expanded tumor TCRs were observed in blood more at resection than follow-up.

Regarding time point: blood at routine non-recurrence follow-up after resection. In each case, whole RNA from tumor, nontumor lung or frozen PBMC was sequenced unsorted. One entry per CDR3 protein, called by TCRdb with MiXCR from the 5' RACE reads. The sample lists about 52,000 distinct CDR3 sequences, less than 9% occurring once. This clonotype has just a few counts. Antigen specificity is unknown. This TCR was recovered from a female donor with early-stage non-small cell lung cancer. The input for sequencing was PBMCs, taken at follow-up.

CDR3 loop: CSVRGPGNTIYF. CDR3 DNA: TGCAGTGTGAGAGGGCCTGGAAACACCATATATTTT. The gene calls are TRBV20-1 and TRBJ1-3; D unclear. The CDR3 has 12 amino acids. With 7 bases removed from V and 2 bases from J, the gap between germline ends came to 9 bases. Germline assignment: CDR1 DFQATT and CDR2 SNEGSKA (reference sequence).